The T cell receptor (beta chain) under discussion was sequenced for a study of shared clonotypes between healthy human individuals (dated by TCRdb to about 2020). With respect to the entire study: A few men and two women, aged 18 to 49 years, made up the cohort. For each donor, CD4 naive and CD4 memory were each given three plates, CD8 naive was given two plates, and CD8 memory was given one plate. To increase sequencing depth and limit assay-specific biases, different laboratories used diverse techniques to prepare libraries and sequence TCR repertoires. Between about 0.94 and 10 billion PBMCs per donor were obtained by leukapheresis. To estimate repertoire size and how much clonotype sharing occurs between individuals, the study deeply sequenced the blood TCR repertoires of roughly 5 healthy adults. On the study overall, not on this receptor specifically: Estimated clonotype richness was generally larger for naive than for memory subsets. Compared with non-shared clonotypes, clonotypes shared by all four sorted-subset donors had higher generation probabilities. Across a handful of donors, approximately 4.9% of naive CD4, roughly 3.5% of naive CD8, about 2.3% of memory CD4, and around 0.4% of memory CD8 clonotypes were shared. Because the study included only a small number of donors, the genetic and exposure-history diversity represented was limited. Incomplete sequencing was indicated by rarefaction of sorted-subset datasets, despite the large sequencing depth. Pairwise subsampling led to the expectation that sequencing depth would affect the degree of clonotype sharing among donors. Sampling was limited to blood, and TCR repertoires in tissue likely differ from TCR repertoires in blood.

CDR1 and CDR2 (SGHAT, FQNNGV) derive from the germline V gene. Here V drops 1 base and J drops 6 bases, and the junction holds 2 bases not matched to any gene. The CDR3 sequence holds 15 residues, the cysteine and phenylalanine included. The DNA shown is the 45-base CDR3, in frame from base 1. On this clone itself: The antigen this receptor binds is unknown. One base away there is no much larger clone; base qualities are not given.

Using the deep immunoSEQ assay, TCR CDR3 regions were amplified from genomic DNA by multiplex PCR. For each cell subset, the extracted genomic DNA was distributed evenly across all wells of several immunoSEQ 96-well plates, and each plate served as one replicate. For sorted subsets, roughly 200 ng of genomic DNA, equivalent to some 33,000 T cell genomes, went into each replicate PCR. The purified libraries were quantified using a Qubit 3.0 fluorometer, sized with a Bioanalyzer 2100, and then quantified again using the KAPA Library Quantification kit. Every immunoSEQ 96-well plate was sequenced on a separate single-read 150-cycle Illumina NextSeq 550 flow cell. Per the source publication's procedure: Because the immunoSEQ output included only junctional sequences and no quality scores, the filtering could not be the same as the filtering used for full-length reads. To assign V/J genes and CDR3, sequences were annotated using PyIR, a Python wrapper for IgBLAST v1.9, with IMGT germline references. Reads were filtered out if the reads had weak V/J assignments (E-value above 1e-6), no CDR3, stop codons, out-of-frame junctions, or ambiguous translated residues. V3J clonotypes were defined by identical inferred V gene, J gene, and CDR3 amino acid sequence. Percentage overlap between repertoires was calculated by dividing the number of shared unique clonotypes by the size of the smaller repertoire. Three approaches were used to assess repertoire richness: RTK rarefaction, the Chao1 estimator, and Recon v2.1 estimates of unobserved clonotypes. Generation probabilities for all TCRbeta clonotypes obtained by the gDNA method from a handful of donors were computed using OLGA. In its TCRdb copy, this immuneACCESS table keeps in-frame sequences only and misses some clones. Where compared with another copy, unresolved V genes explain less than half of these, and the others have no known cause. The DNA gave D and trimming, while V, J and clone size come from that table. The sample table shows 1,400,000 or so clones, and just under 99% are seen once. The ten largest clones represent about 0.4% of the sample.

Healthy HIV-negative adults with no recently reported acute infections or vaccinations were included as donors. Only Caucasian adults living in Nashville, Tennessee, USA were represented among the donors. Magnetic negative selection was used to enrich CD4+ T cells, after which naive cells were positively selected on CD45RA and the negative fraction became the memory subset. Blood was obtained by leukapheresis, after which PBMCs were separated by Ficoll-Histopaque density gradient centrifugation and cryopreserved in liquid nitrogen vapor phase. Purity and quantity of every magnetically sorted T cell population were checked by analytical flow cytometry. Genomic DNA was isolated from every sorted fraction and measured by UV absorbance on a Nanodrop 2000c.

The specimen sequenced was naive CD4+ T cells sorted from blood. Read against the paper, the sample's cell subset or site label means: CD45RA+ positively selected. Recombination joined TRBV11-2 with TRBJ1-5; TRBD1 matches 11 bases in the middle. This receptor was taken from a man in his thirties or forties in good health. CDR3 sequence: CASSLGGQGGQPQHF. The nucleotide sequence is given as TGTGCCAGCAGCTTAGGGGGACAGGGGGGTCAGCCCCAGCATTTT.